This TCR beta chain was identified during a study of T-cell reconstitution after alpha-beta-depleted transplantation in children. Study results and limitations: It was newly produced T cells that mostly accounted for T-cell counts and diversity one year after transplant. Diversity of TCRbeta at day 60 was high in some patients, arising from surviving recipient T cells and thymic progenitors. At around two months after transplant, the alpha-beta T cells were reportedly derived from several hundred expanded clones that came from non-depleted graft cells.

Worth noting for this clonotype: What it binds is not known.

It was with unique molecular identifiers that the TCRbeta library was prepared. TCRdb fed the PCR reads into MiXCR, producing one record per CDR3 protein. The repertoire holds about 580,000 distinct CDR3 sequences, with 23% as singletons. The V gene lost 0 bases and the J gene lost 1 base, with 15 bases spanning the gap. This CDR3 region has 17 residues. CDR1 and CDR2 (germline): DFQATT, SNEGSKA (reference sequence). Material: PBMCs, mostly from graft donor cells, obtained 360 days after TCRalphabeta/CD19-depleted stem cell transplant. The receptor's source is a boy younger than two who had a stem cell transplant for acute myeloid leukemia, so the T cells may come from the graft donor. The chain employs TRBV20-1 and TRBJ2-2, with TRBD2 as a possible D gene (5 bases). DNA of the CDR3: TGCAGTGCTAGAGATCTAAGCGCGGGCTTGAACACCGGGGAGCTGTTTTTT. Its protein is CSARDLSAGLNTGELFF.